What follows are 8 T cell receptor beta chains derived from one specimen sequenced in a study of T cells in tuberculosis. Measured with immunoSEQ multiplex PCR; TCRdb has only the in-frame clones, and not every one. The repertoire holds tens of thousands of clones, with approximately 85% as singletons. Indicated time point: new active TB diagnosis, blood taken before or within 7 days of starting treatment. Material: PBMCs, obtained at tuberculosis diagnosis. Receptors originate from an adult with tuberculosis.

This rearrangement joins TRBV11-3 to TRBJ2-1, with D maybe TRBD2 (6 bases). V lost 5 bases and J 1 base, leaving 12 bases between the germline ends. Per germline, CDR1 SGHNT and CDR2 YENEEA. The CDR3 is 15 residues long. CDR3 in amino acids: CASSPGVSSYNEQFF. As DNA, the CDR3 is TGTGCCAGCAGCCCGGGAGTCAGTTCCTACAATGAGCAGTTCTTC.

The chain employs TRBV7-3 and TRBJ1-1; D ambiguous. Germline loops: CDR1 SGHTA, CDR2 FQGTGA. The CDR3 contains 16 residues. V lost 5 bases and J 0 bases, leaving 16 bases between the germline ends. In DNA form, the CDR3 reads TGTGCCAGCAGCCCCGGGAGGCAAATGATGAACACTGAAGCTTTCTTT. As protein: CASSPGRQMMNTEAFF.

J is TRBJ2-7 and V is TRBV11-3; 7 bases are a match to TRBD1. In germline, CDR1 is SGHNT, CDR2 YENEEA. This CDR3 has 13 residues. Trimming took 2 bases from V and 5 from J; bases not matched to a gene: 3. CDR3 coding DNA: TGTGCCAGCAGCTTATCAGGGGGAAACGAGCAGTACTTC. This codes for CASSLSGGNEQYF. The full variable domain, its missing parts supplied by reference TRBV11-3 and TRBJ2-7, is EAGVVQSPRYKIIEKKQPVAFWCNPISGHNTLYWYLQNLGQGPELLIRYENEEAVDDSQLPKDRFSAERLKGVDSTLKIQPAELGDSAVYLCASSLSGGNEQYFGPGTRLTVT.

V usage is TRBV5-4 and J usage is TRBJ2-5, with unresolved D. CDR3 length equals 15 residues. Germline assignment: CDR1 SGHNT and CDR2 YYREEE (reference sequence). The germline V and J ends were trimmed by 0 bases and 2 bases, with 11 bases remaining between them. This CDR3 reads CASSLVSRPQETQYF. The CDR3 DNA follows: TGTGCCAGCAGCTTGGTATCCCGTCCTCAAGAGACCCAGTACTTC.

This chain links TRBV11-2 with TRBJ2-7; maybe TRBD2 (5 bases). V gave up 6 bases and J gave up 4 bases, with 13 bases separating them. Per the germline V gene, CDR1 is SGHAT and CDR2 is FQNNGV. The CDR3 loop spans 13 amino acids. The CDR3 nucleotides read TGTGCCAGCAGGTACAACGGGGTTTACGAGCAGTACTTC. Protein sequence: CASRYNGVYEQYF.

This clone was counted between two and nine times. J is TRBJ2-1 and V is TRBV7-2; 8 nucleotides match TRBD2. Germline loops: CDR1 SGHTA, CDR2 FQGNSA. The CDR3 spans 14 residues. J gave up 4 bases and V 5 bases, and 4 bases lay outside the gene matches. CDR3 DNA sequence: TGTGCCAGCAGCCATAGCGGGGCGTACAATGAGCAGTTCTTC. Translation gives CASSHSGAYNEQFF.

The chain carries TRBV5-5 and TRBJ2-1, with 8 nucleotides matching TRBD2. The CDR3 has 17 residues. V gave up 4 bases and J gave up 0 bases; unmatched junction bases: 9. Germline CDR1 and CDR2: SGHKS and YYEKEE (reference sequence). The CDR3 coding sequence is TGTGCCAGCAGCCGAAGCGGGGGACCAAGCTCCTACAATGAGCAGTTCTTC. The encoded protein is CASSRSGGPSSYNEQFF.

This clone was seen only once. The rearrangement links TRBV19 to TRBJ2-3; the D gene is possibly TRBD1 (6 bases). CDR1 and CDR2 (germline): LNHDA, SQIVND (reference sequence). The V end was cut by 2 bases, the J end by 6 bases, with 18 bases between. The CDR3 contains 16 residues. Here the CDR3 reads CASSISSAVQGDTQYF. CDR3 nucleotide sequence: TGTGCCAGTAGTATAAGTAGCGCGGTGCAGGGGGATACGCAGTATTTT.